This T cell receptor (beta chain) was recorded in a study of beta chain features in type 1 diabetes. Overall study results and limits: In all four CD4+ subsets, TCRB CDR3 length was significantly, moderately reduced in type 1 diabetes.

Germline lookup yields CDR1 SGHNT and CDR2 YYREEE (reference sequence). The ends were cut back, 0 bases at V and 0 bases at J, with 4 bases in the middle. This CDR3 region has 14 residues. Each of the CD4+ naive, central memory, regulatory and stem cell-like memory populations was sorted via CD45RO/CCR7/CD25/CD127/CD95/CD27. As regards this clone: The antigen remains unidentified. This sample includes further DNA sequences coding for the same CDR3.

All of the isolated RNA was reverse transcribed, so expressed TCRB transcripts were sequenced. Repertoires were generated with immunoSEQ multiplex PCR, while TCRdb's copy carries only in-frame clones and drops some. The sample shows under 850,000 clones, under 15% of them seen only once. Sample: naive CD4+ T cells from blood. The chain uses TRBV5-4 and TRBJ1-3, with no clear D. The receptor was isolated from a young man with type 1 diabetes. CDR3 in amino acids: CASSLDSSGNTIYF. CDR3 nucleotides: TGTGCCAGCAGCTTGGACAGCTCTGGAAACACCATATATTTT.